The 28 T cell receptor beta chains presented below share a single source sample, sequenced in a study of OX40 agonist ivuxolimab in advanced cancers. The repertoire was sequenced with immunoSEQ multiplex PCR; TCRdb's copy has only in-frame clones and lacks some. The repertoire includes about 89,000 clones, around nine tenths of them detected once, and approximately 0.3% sits in the top ten. Sequencing was performed on CD4+ or CD8+ T cells sorted from blood, taken in a trial of the OX40 agonist ivuxolimab. These receptor sequences come from an adult with an advanced solid tumor such as melanoma, head and neck, liver or kidney cancer.

This clone was detected only a few times. The gene calls are TRBV6-1 and TRBJ1-2; 7 bases fit TRBD1. Germline CDR1 reads MNHNS; CDR2 reads SASEGT. The CDR3 spans 15 residues. V trimming: 5 bases; J trimming: 6 bases; junction bases outside the gene matches: 12. CDR3 protein: CASSFQGGTTNGYTF. The CDR3 bases are TGTGCCAGCAGTTTCCAGGGGGGAACTACAAATGGCTACACCTTC.

This chain connects TRBV5-1 to TRBJ2-2, with D possibly TRBD1 on 6 matching bases. V was trimmed by 0 bases and J by 6 bases, leaving 15 bases between them. In germline, CDR1 is SGHRS, CDR2 YFSETQ. The CDR3 is 16 residues long. The DNA for the CDR3 is TGCGCCAGCAGCTTGGAAGGGTTTGGGGGCGCCGGGGAGCTGTTTTTT. This encodes CASSLEGFGGAGELFF.

The chain is built from TRBV7-9 and TRBJ1-4; no firm D call. The CDR3 sequence is 15 residues long. Germline CDR1 SEHNR, CDR2 FQNEAQ (reference sequence). V lost 5 bases to trimming and J lost 3 bases, with 13 bases between them. As DNA, the CDR3 is TGTGCCAGCAGCCCCCCGGGGTCACCTAATGAAAAACTGTTTTTT. Residues: CASSPPGSPNEKLFF.

The chain has TRBV6-5 and TRBJ2-5; 7 positions agree with TRBD2. The V segment lost 0 bases and the J segment 0 bases; nucleotides outside the gene matches: 1. Germline V gives CDR1 MNHEY, CDR2 SVGAGI. The CDR3 covers 15 residues. CDR3 residues: CASSYSGLYQETQYF. The DNA of the CDR3 is TGTGCCAGCAGTTACTCGGGACTATACCAAGAGACCCAGTACTTC.

CDR3 region: CASSLVTGNEKLFF. CDR3 sequence (DNA): TGTGCCAGCAGCTTAGTTACAGGGAATGAAAAACTGTTTTTT. The chain has TRBV7-2 and TRBJ1-4, with a tentative D call TRBD1 (6 bases). Between the trimmed V and J ends, which lost 1 base and 5 bases, there was a span of 8 bases. The CDR3 runs to 14 residues. The V gene's germline CDR1 is SGHTA and CDR2 FQGNSA.

The CDR3 spells CASSLNRLEKTQYF. CDR3 in DNA: TGTGCCAGCAGCTTAAACCGCCTAGAAAAGACCCAGTACTTC. The chain employs TRBV11-2 and TRBJ2-5; D ambiguous. V gave up 2 bases and J gave up 6 bases, with 13 bases separating them. The CDR3 length is 14 residues. In germline, CDR1 is SGHAT, CDR2 FQNNGV.

V and J are TRBV4-2 and TRBJ1-3; a possible D gene is TRBD1 (6 bases). V was pared by 8 bases and J by 0 bases, with 29 bases between. The CDR3 is 20 residues long. CDR1 and CDR2 (germline): LGHNA, YNFKEQ. The CDR3 protein is CASQPSAGTWDHISGNTIYF. The CDR3, as DNA: TGTGCCAGCCAGCCATCAGCCGGGACATGGGATCATATCTCTGGAAACACCATATATTTT.

This sequence joins TRBV19 and TRBJ2-2; the D is unclear. The germline V and J ends were trimmed by 2 bases and 0 bases, with 16 bases remaining between them. This CDR3 contains 18 residues. Germline values: CDR1 LNHDA, CDR2 SQIVND (reference sequence). The CDR3 loop is CASSISVVRYANTGELFF. DNA for the CDR3: TGTGCCAGTAGTATATCCGTCGTCCGGTACGCGAACACCGGGGAGCTGTTTTTT.

This chain connects TRBV5-8 to TRBJ1-6; no reliable D call. The V gene lost 5 bases and the J gene lost 7 bases, with 16 bases spanning the gap. The germline V gene has CDR1 SGHTS and CDR2 YDEGEE. This CDR3 contains 15 residues. As DNA, the CDR3 is TGTGCCAGCAGGTCCGAACAAAGCCCCAATTCACCCCTCCACTTT. Protein sequence: CASRSEQSPNSPLHF.

This sequence joins TRBV23-1 and TRBJ1-1; 10 positions match TRBD1. TRBV23-1 counts as an open reading frame of uncertain function. The CDR3 is 18 amino acids. V was clipped by 2 bases and J by 4 bases; unmatched bases: 13. CDR3 DNA sequence: TGCGCCAGCAGTCAAGAACGGGACAGGGGAAACGTGGGCACTGAAGCTTTCTTT. Amino acids: CASSQERDRGNVGTEAFF.

V and J are TRBV29-1 and TRBJ2-4; maybe TRBD1 (6 bases). CDR3 length: 14 residues. V was shortened by 4 bases and J by 7 bases, with 17 bases between the two germline ends. Germline CDR1 is SQVTM and CDR2 is ANQGSEA. CDR3 loop: CSVASQGDYNIQYF. CDR3 bases: TGCAGCGTTGCGTCACAGGGAGACTATAACATTCAGTACTTC.

V and J are TRBV6-5 and TRBJ1-1; the match to TRBD1 covers 10 bases. The CDR3 is 15 amino acids. From germline, CDR1 is MNHEY and CDR2 SVGAGI. J was trimmed by 4 bases and V by 0 bases; bases with no gene match: 2. This chain's CDR3 is CASSYSDRGSTEAFF. The CDR3 DNA follows: TGTGCCAGCAGTTACTCGGACAGGGGGAGCACTGAAGCTTTCTTT.

This rearrangement joins TRBV6-5 to TRBJ2-2; TRBD1 is a possible D gene (5 bases). This CDR3 has 13 amino acids. Per the germline V gene, CDR1 is MNHEY and CDR2 is SVGAGI. With 8 bases removed from V and 2 bases from J, the gap between germline ends came to 9 bases. CDR3 sequence (DNA): TGTGCCAGCTCCCAGGGCAACACCGGGGAGCTGTTTTTT. This codes for CASSQGNTGELFF.

This rearrangement joins TRBV28 to TRBJ2-4; 9 nucleotides match TRBD2. V lost 6 bases and J lost 1; bases outside the gene matches: 13. CDR3 length: 18 amino acids. From germline, CDR1 is MDHEN and CDR2 SYDVKM. The CDR3 DNA reads TGTGCCAGCAGCCGGGCGGGGGGGGTGATGTTCGCCAAAAACATTCAGTACTTC. Its protein product is CASSRAGGVMFAKNIQYF.

This clone has just one count. The chain combines TRBV7-3 with TRBJ1-6, with 10 positions matching TRBD1. Per the germline V gene, CDR1 is SGHTA and CDR2 is FQGTGA. V was pared by 0 bases and J by 8 bases, with 1 base of the junction left unmatched. CDR3 length: 15 amino acids. CDR3 bases: TGTGCCAGCAGCTTAACCGGGACAGGGGATTCACCCCTCCACTTT. This encodes CASSLTGTGDSPLHF.

This clone was seen just once. The chain links TRBV2 to TRBJ2-3, with 13 bases lining up with TRBD2. The CDR3 loop spans 17 amino acids. The V segment lost 6 bases and the J segment 4 bases; nucleotides outside the gene matches: 10. CDR1 SNHLY and CDR2 FYNNEI come from the germline V gene. The CDR3, as DNA: TGTGCCAGCAGCCGGAGACTAGCGGGGGGACTCTCAGATACGCAGTATTTT. Translating gives CASSRRLAGGLSDTQYF.

The V call is TRBV18, the J call TRBJ1-1; D perhaps matches TRBD1 (5 bases). The CDR3 is made up of 13 amino acids. Per the germline V gene, CDR1 is KGHSH and CDR2 is LQKENI. V dropped 6 bases and J dropped 4 bases, with 12 bases sitting between them. In DNA, the CDR3 is TGTGCCAGCTCTTTCCAGGGTTCCACTGAAGCTTTCTTT. Protein sequence: CASSFQGSTEAFF.

This clone was picked up one time. This rearrangement joins TRBV4-3 to TRBJ2-7; TRBD2 matches at 8 bases. The germline V gene encodes CDR1 LGHNA and CDR2 YSLEER. With V trimmed by 4 bases and J by 2 bases, 7 bases remained unmatched. The CDR3 is 15 amino acids. This chain's CDR3 is CASSPRTSTAYEQYF. The CDR3, as DNA: TGCGCCAGCAGCCCAAGGACTAGCACGGCCTACGAGCAGTACTTC.

This chain uses TRBV11-2 with TRBJ2-7; D is possibly TRBD1 (6 bases). Germline-derived CDR1 and CDR2 are SGHAT and FQNNGV. The CDR3 runs to 14 residues. Trimming cost V 5 bases and J 2 bases, with 13 bases left between them. This CDR3 reads CASSRSWTAYEQYF. As DNA, the CDR3 is TGTGCCAGCAGCCGTAGCTGGACAGCCTACGAGCAGTACTTC.

This rearrangement joins TRBV19 to TRBJ1-1; D not resolved. CDR1 LNHDA and CDR2 SQIVND come from the germline V gene (reference sequence). V dropped 7 bases and J dropped 0 bases, with 12 bases sitting between them. This CDR3 has 14 amino acids. In DNA form, the CDR3 reads TGTGCCAGTACCATGGGGTCCATGAACACTGAAGCTTTCTTT. This translates into CASTMGSMNTEAFF.

The J gene is TRBJ2-7, the V gene TRBV6-4; D call uncertain. Between the trimmed V and J ends, which lost 8 bases and 5 bases, there was a span of 4 bases. The CDR3 is 9 residues long. Looked up from germline, CDR1 is MRHNA and CDR2 is SNTAGT. The CDR3 DNA reads TGTGCCAGCCCAGACGAGCAGTACTTC. Amino acid sequence: CASPDEQYF.

On this clone itself: The same CDR3 is also encoded by other DNA sequences in this sample. CDR3: CASSYRQGGNQPQHF. The CDR3 bases are TGTGCCAGCAGTTACAGACAGGGGGGCAATCAGCCCCAGCATTTT. J is TRBJ1-5 and V is TRBV27; 9 nucleotides align to TRBD1. The CDR3 consists of 15 residues. The germline CDR1 and CDR2 sequences are MNHEY and SMNVEV (reference sequence). The J segment lost 2 bases and the V segment lost 4 bases, leaving 3 bases of the junction unmatched.

The chain joins TRBV2 to TRBJ1-1; 7 positions match TRBD1. Trimming at V came to 3 bases and at J to 5 bases, leaving 6 bases not matched to a gene. This CDR3 contains 14 residues. CDR1 and CDR2 from the germline V gene are SNHLY and FYNNEI. The CDR3: CASSDHRGRTEAFF. The DNA of the CDR3 is TGTGCCAGCAGTGACCACAGGGGTCGTACTGAAGCTTTCTTT.

Concerning this clone itself: The junction shows a germline mismatch at one end, possibly a read error. This chain joins TRBV7-9 and TRBJ1-1; 7 nucleotides agree with TRBD1. Germline V gene data show CDR1 as SEHNR and CDR2 as FQNEAQ (reference sequence). There are 11 residues in the CDR3. CDR3 residues: CASSSGQPKRF. The CDR3 bases are TGTGCCAGCAGCTCGGGACAGCCTAAGAGGTTT.

In this sample, this clone turned up a few times. The genes are TRBV7-8 and TRBJ1-2, with D possibly TRBD1 on 5 matching bases. The CDR3 extends over 18 amino acids. Germline V gives CDR1 SGHVS, CDR2 FQNEAQ. V was trimmed by 5 bases and J by 4 bases, leaving 26 bases between them. For the CDR3, the DNA is TGTGCCAGCAGCCTAAACAGACAGAACTTCTTATATTTCTATGGCTACACCTTC. Amino acids: CASSLNRQNFLYFYGYTF.

This chain connects TRBV21-1 to TRBJ2-2. TRBV21-1 is labeled a pseudogene. This CDR3 region has 12 residues. The CDR3 reads CASMVNTGELFF. In DNA form, the CDR3 reads TGTGCCAGCATGGTCAACACCGGGGAGCTGTTTTTT.

The chain employs TRBV7-3 and TRBJ2-3; 7 bases match TRBD1. The length of the CDR3 is 15 residues. With V trimmed by 5 bases and J by 2 bases, 7 bases remained unmatched. CDR1 and CDR2 (germline): SGHTA, FQGTGA. DNA for the CDR3: TGTGCCAGCAGCCCCGGGACAGCCTACACAGATACGCAGTATTTT. This sequence encodes CASSPGTAYTDTQYF.

The rearrangement joins TRBV10-3 to TRBJ2-5; D is undetermined. CDR1 and CDR2 (germline): ENHRY, SYGVKD. Trimming left V 2 bases short and J 3 bases short, with 10 bases between. The CDR3 runs to 14 residues. The CDR3 protein is CAISEALGKETQYF. CDR3 DNA: TGTGCCATCAGTGAGGCACTTGGTAAAGAGACCCAGTACTTC.